This T cell receptor beta chain derives from a study of T cells expressing NK-cell markers. Overall study results and limits: One observes that, in a few donors, these clonotypes were also the leading ones within the CD3+CD56-NKG2C+ fraction.

TCRdb reprocessed the 5' RACE reads; each CDR3 protein has one entry and no DNA is given. The ten top clones account for around 4.3%, within a sample of around 260,000 distinct CDR3 sequences. Germline CDR1 reads ENHRY; CDR2 reads SYGVKD. CDR3 length: 15 amino acids. Details on this clonotype: The antigen remains undetermined.

The sequence derives from a woman between 18 and 70 years old in good health. The sample taken for sequencing was blood T cells: a sorted CD56 or NKG2C T cell subset, CD4+ or CD8+ T cells, or bulk PBMC T cells (not recorded which). The chain employs TRBV10-3 and TRBJ1-4; TCRdb indicates TRBD1, and absent DNA this call remains unverified. CDR3 in amino acids: CAISESAGRNEKLFF.